This passage covers 10 T cell receptor beta chains from one sample sequenced in a study of cytomegalovirus exposure and HLA in healthy donors (dated by TCRdb to about 2017). The library was obtained by the immunoSEQ multiplex PCR assay. A mixture of 60 forward primers for TCR Vbeta segments and 13 reverse primers for TCR Jbeta segments was used in the multiplex PCR. TCRdb stores this immuneACCESS table with in-frame sequences only. Part of the clones is absent; in the studies checked, under half of the shortfall reflects unresolved V genes, and no reason is known for the rest. The sample profile shows about 240,000 clones; about 86% of them were found once. 7% to 9% of the sample rests with the top ten. What was sequenced was PBMCs. All receptors come from a woman aged 55-70 years in good health and CMV-seropositive.

This clone was seen only once. The chain joins TRBV7-9 to TRBJ1-5, with TRBD1 as a possible D gene (5 bases). The ends were cut back, 2 bases at V and 6 bases at J, with 11 bases in the middle. Germline V gives CDR1 SEHNR, CDR2 FQNEAQ (reference sequence). The CDR3 consists of 14 residues. The CDR3 bases are TGTGCCAGCAGCTTATCAGGGTCGGGTCAGCCCCAGCATTTT. Translation gives CASSLSGSGQPQHF.

This clone has just a few counts. The rearrangement links TRBV25-1 to TRBJ1-4; 12 nucleotides match TRBD1. The CDR3 runs to 18 residues. The germline gives CDR1 MGHDK, CDR2 SYGVNS. The junction had 17 bases not matched to a gene; V was cut back by 8 bases and J by 7 bases. The CDR3 region has the DNA TGTGCCAGCTGCGTCACCCGGGACAGGGGGCTATGCGGTGAAAAACTGTTTTTT. Translated: CASCVTRDRGLCGEKLFF.

V gene TRBV7-9 combines with J gene TRBJ1-1; 8 bases line up with TRBD1. CDR1 and CDR2 from the germline V gene are SEHNR and FQNEAQ (reference sequence). The ends lost 5 bases at V and 2 bases at J; junction bases unmatched: 7. This CDR3 is 15 amino acids long. The CDR3 region has the DNA TGTGCCAGCAGCCTACTCACAGGGGGAAACACTGAAGCTTTCTTT. This translates into CASSLLTGGNTEAFF. Drawing the rest from reference TRBV7-9 and TRBJ1-1, the complete variable domain is DTGVSQNPRHKITKRGQNVTFRCDPISEHNRLYWYRQTLGQGPEFLTYFQNEAQLEKSRLLSDRFSAERPKGSFSTLEIQRTEQGDSAMYLCASSLLTGGNTEAFFGQGTRLTVV.

Remarks on this clone: Relative to the germline gene, one junction end is altered; a read error may explain this. The chain links TRBV5-4 to TRBJ2-2, with TRBD2 matching 9 bases. CDR1 SGHNT and CDR2 YYREEE come from the germline V gene (reference sequence). This CDR3 is 16 amino acids long. The CDR3 loop reads CASSLASGMNTGELFF. The CDR3 DNA sequence: TGTGCCAGTAGCTTAGCTAGCGGGATGAACACCGGGGAGCTGTTTTTT.

This chain connects TRBV5-4 to TRBJ2-5; 13 bases agree with TRBD2. The CDR3 length is 16 residues. Germline-derived CDR1 and CDR2 are SGHNT and YYREEE (reference sequence). With V trimmed by 0 bases and J by 2 bases, 1 base remained unmatched. CDR3 coding DNA: TGTGCCAGCAGCTTGGGACTAGCGGGAGGACAAGAGACCCAGTACTTC. Translation: CASSLGLAGGQETQYF.

This clone was seen more than once but under ten times. The rearrangement uses TRBV27 and TRBJ1-1, with a tentative D call TRBD1 (5 bases). Germline loops: CDR1 MNHEY, CDR2 SMNVEV (reference sequence). Trimming removed 1 base at V and 7 bases at J, with 13 bases between. The CDR3 spans 14 residues. DNA of the CDR3: TGTGCCAGCAGTTTATATCCGGGGGAACGTGAAGCTTTCTTT. It encodes CASSLYPGEREAFF.

The CDR3 sequence is CASNLEGTNTEAFF. The CDR3 DNA reads TGTGCCAGCAACCTGGAGGGTACCAACACTGAAGCTTTCTTT. The chain is built from TRBV28 and TRBJ1-1; D unresolved. The ends were cut back, 7 bases at V and 2 bases at J, with 14 bases in the middle. The CDR3 is 14 residues long. CDR1 is MDHEN and CDR2 is SYDVKM in the germline V gene.

The V gene is TRBV7-9, the J gene TRBJ1-2; D unclear. Germline CDR1 SEHNR, CDR2 FQNEAQ (reference sequence). CDR3 size: 15 residues. V shed 7 bases and J shed 3 bases, with 18 bases lying between them. The CDR3 bases are TGTGCCAGCACCAGCTTAACGGCAGGCTACTATGGCTACACCTTC. Protein: CASTSLTAGYYGYTF.

This chain uses TRBV5-5 with TRBJ1-4, with 10 bases identical to TRBD1. The CDR3 is 18 residues long. Germline values: CDR1 SGHKS, CDR2 YYEKEE (reference sequence). Trimming removed 0 bases from V and 11 bases from J; junction bases left unmatched: 16. CDR3 in DNA: TGTGCCAGCAGCTTGGCCGGGACAGGGGATAGGAGGATGTGGAAACTGTTTTTT. This translates into CASSLAGTGDRRMWKLFF.

This chain connects TRBV29-1 to TRBJ1-1; TRBD1 might be the D (5 bases). Germline V gene data show CDR1 as SQVTM and CDR2 as ANQGSEA. The V and J ends lost 7 bases and 5 bases respectively, with 17 bases between them. The CDR3 covers 13 residues. The CDR3 loop is CSAHRGSGTEAFF. The CDR3 nucleotides are TGCAGCGCCCACCGGGGGTCTGGGACTGAAGCTTTCTTT.